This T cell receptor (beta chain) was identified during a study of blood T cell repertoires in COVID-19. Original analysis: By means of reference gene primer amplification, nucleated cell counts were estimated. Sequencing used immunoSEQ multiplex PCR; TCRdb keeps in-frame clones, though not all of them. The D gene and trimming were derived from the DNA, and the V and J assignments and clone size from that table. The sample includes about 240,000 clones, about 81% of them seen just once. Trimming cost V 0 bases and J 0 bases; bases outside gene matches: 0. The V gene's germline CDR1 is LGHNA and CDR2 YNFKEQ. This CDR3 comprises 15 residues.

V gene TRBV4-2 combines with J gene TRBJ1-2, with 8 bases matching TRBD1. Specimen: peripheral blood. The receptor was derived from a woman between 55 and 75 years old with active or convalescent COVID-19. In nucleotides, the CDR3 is TGTGCCAGCAGCCAAGAGGACAGGGCTAACTATGGCTACACCTTC. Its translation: CASSQEDRANYGYTF.